A selection of T cell receptor beta chains follows, all from one sample in a study of OX40 agonist ivuxolimab in advanced cancers. Libraries were prepared by immunoSEQ multiplex PCR; TCRdb keeps only in-frame clonotypes and omits some of them. The table has nearly 80,000 clones, approximately 85% seen once. Sequencing was performed on CD4+ or CD8+ T cells sorted from blood, taken in a trial of the OX40 agonist ivuxolimab. All receptors come from an adult with an advanced solid tumor such as melanoma, head and neck, liver or kidney cancer. Both conserved end residues are part of each CDR3. The D gene is left open where the match is weak. Rows may omit the clone size; those that give it use once, few, many or a size class.

clone_size: few; j_call: TRBJ2-1; v_call: TRBV6-4; d_call: TRBD2; cdr3_aa: CASLLTYGTSGSRSTNEQFF; cdr3_nt: TGTGCCAGCCTACTCACCTACGGGACTAGCGGGAGCCGTTCTACCAATGAGCAGTTCTTC
clone_size: NA; j_call: TRBJ2-5; v_call: TRBV5-6; d_call: NA; cdr3_aa: CASSPVGAQETQYF; cdr3_nt: TGTGCCAGCAGCCCGGTGGGGGCCCAAGAGACCCAGTACTTC
clone_size: NA; j_call: TRBJ2-1; v_call: TRBV27; d_call: TRBD2; cdr3_aa: CASSPFGGGDNEQFF; cdr3_nt: TGTGCCAGCAGTCCGTTCGGGGGGGGAGACAATGAGCAGTTCTTC
clone_size: NA; j_call: TRBJ2-7; v_call: TRBV13; d_call: TRBD2; cdr3_aa: CASSLGGPTSVDEQYF; cdr3_nt: TGTGCCAGCAGCTTAGGCGGCCCCACTAGCGTAGACGAGCAGTACTTC
clone_size: NA; j_call: TRBJ1-6; v_call: TRBV6-5; d_call: NA; cdr3_aa: CASSRISLRTLHF; cdr3_nt: TGTGCCAGCAGCCGGATTTCTCTTCGCACCCTCCACTTT
clone_size: NA; j_call: TRBJ2-7; v_call: TRBV15; d_call: NA; cdr3_aa: CATSRAPTNWGEQYF; cdr3_nt: TGTGCCACCAGCAGAGCGCCCACCAACTGGGGCGAGCAGTACTTC
clone_size: NA; j_call: TRBJ2-7; v_call: TRBV6-5; d_call: TRBD2; cdr3_aa: CALHYHSGSSYEQYF; cdr3_nt: TGTGCCCTGCACTACCATAGCGGGAGCTCCTACGAGCAGTACTTC
clone_size: few; j_call: TRBJ2-3; v_call: TRBV6-4; d_call: NA; cdr3_aa: CASSDSSGTSTDTQYF; cdr3_nt: TGTGCCAGCAGTGACTCATCGGGGACCTCTACAGATACGCAGTATTTT
clone_size: NA; j_call: TRBJ2-3; v_call: TRBV19; d_call: NA; cdr3_aa: CASSTGPLSTDTQYF; cdr3_nt: TGTGCCAGTAGTACCGGACCTCTTAGCACAGATACGCAGTATTTT
clone_size: NA; j_call: TRBJ1-3; v_call: TRBV5-1; d_call: NA; cdr3_aa: CASSLLPSGNTIYF; cdr3_nt: TGCGCCAGCAGCTTACTCCCCTCTGGAAACACCATATATTTT
clone_size: NA; j_call: TRBJ2-2; v_call: TRBV7-2; d_call: NA; cdr3_aa: CASGYRSGALGSGELFF; cdr3_nt: TGTGCCAGCGGCTACAGGTCGGGCGCTCTAGGCTCCGGGGAGCTGTTTTTT
clone_size: NA; j_call: TRBJ2-4; v_call: TRBV21-1; d_call: NA; cdr3_aa: CASNYIAKNIQYF; cdr3_nt: TGTGCCAGCAACTACATAGCCAAAAACATTCAGTACTTC
clone_size: NA; j_call: TRBJ2-3; v_call: TRBV5-1; d_call: NA; cdr3_aa: CASSFRAADTQYF; cdr3_nt: TGCGCCAGCAGCTTTAGGGCAGCAGATACGCAGTATTTT
clone_size: NA; j_call: TRBJ2-5; v_call: TRBV5-1; d_call: TRBD1; cdr3_aa: CASSTGGEETQYF; cdr3_nt: TGCGCCAGCAGTACAGGGGGCGAGGAGACCCAGTACTTC
clone_size: NA; j_call: TRBJ1-2; v_call: TRBV6-1; d_call: NA; cdr3_aa: CASSEPLSYTF; cdr3_nt: TGTGCCAGCAGTGAACCCCTCAGCTACACCTTC